The rows below give T cell receptor beta chains drawn from one sample of a study of response to subunit inactivated influenza vaccine. TCRdb re-called the RT-PCR reads with MiXCR, one entry per CDR3 protein. The table shows hundreds of thousands of distinct CDR3 sequences, with approximately 17% occurring only once. Material: CD4+ T cells sorted from PBMCs, obtained 23 months after vaccination. These receptors all stem from a man between 50 and 70 years old who received an inactivated influenza vaccine. CDR3s leave out the opening cysteine and the closing phenylalanine or tryptophan. Rows give clone size only sometimes, using once, few, many, or a class for an expanded clone.

J	size	V	CDR3
TRBJ1-2	many	TRBV5-1	ASSAGNTGGADGYT
TRBJ1-4	few	TRBV20-1	SVQREEGKLF
TRBJ2-7	.	TRBV6-1	ASSIGLSYEQY
TRBJ2-3	few	TRBV27	ASSSQRRTGRTDTQY
TRBJ2-7	.	TRBV5-1	ASSLSAASYEQY
TRBJ2-5	once	TRBV5-4	ASSSGLFRLRPQETQY
TRBJ2-3	few	TRBV7-9	ASSHDRADTQY
TRBJ2-2	few	TRBV15	ATSRGSTGELF
TRBJ1-5	.	TRBV30	AWSTGGGQPQH
TRBJ1-6	many	TRBV7-2	ASSSINSPGSPLH
TRBJ1-4	.	TRBV6-1	ASSVSEANEKLF
TRBJ2-4	.	TRBV21-1	ASRRTSEGNIQY
TRBJ2-5	.	TRBV28	ASRDRQGGRETQY
TRBJ2-7	few	TRBV20-1	SVQSSYEQY
TRBJ2-3	few	TRBV3-1	ASSQGWGAQRNADTQY
TRBJ1-1	few	TRBV5-1	ASTVQGFGEAF
TRBJ2-5	few	TRBV20-1	SARGEDGETQY
TRBJ1-2	.	TRBV25-1	ASSEYVGQGNYGYT
TRBJ1-1	.	TRBV6-2/TRBV6-3	ASNDPAPRDEAF
TRBJ1-2	few	TRBV4-2	ASSPLSGVIGGYT
TRBJ1-2	few	TRBV5-6	ASSPRTGLGPDYGYT
TRBJ2-7	.	TRBV12-3/TRBV12-4	ASSPGQGLLVYEQY
TRBJ2-3	many	TRBV20-1	SASGQSSTDTQY
TRBJ2-7	few	TRBV14	ASSQDRGQISYEQY
TRBJ2-1	many	TRBV12-3/TRBV12-4	ASRKAGGRYNEQF
TRBJ2-1	.	TRBV28	ASSTLAPDRYDEQF
TRBJ2-1	.	TRBV7-2	ASSSQGTGVKNEQF
TRBJ2-7	few	TRBV7-2	ASSLEGLAAEQY
TRBJ2-7	.	TRBV29-1	SVGGQNEQY